This is a list of T cell receptor beta chains from one sample in a study of blood T cells in healthy people across ages. TCRdb reprocessed the 5' RACE reads with MiXCR, giving one entry per CDR3 protein. The table lists 1.5 million to 2 million distinct CDR3 sequences, 28% of them singletons, with roughly 8% in the top ten. The sequenced material came from blood. Every receptor here comes from a woman aged 30 to 39 in good health. CDR3s include the opening cysteine and the closing phenylalanine or tryptophan. D genes are given only for firm matches. The listing skips clone size in some rows; elsewhere it reads once, few, many or a size class.

d_gene | abundance | j_gene | v_gene | CDR3aa | CDR3nt
- | many | TRBJ2-5 | TRBV15 | CATSVTGLPQETQYF | TGTGCCACCAGCGTAACAGGGTTGCCCCAAGAGACCCAGTACTTC
TRBD1 | - | TRBJ1-2 | TRBV5-1 | CASSAGTGNKGYTF | TGCGCCAGCTCGGCCGGGACAGGGAATAAGGGCTACACCTTC
TRBD1 | - | TRBJ2-7 | TRBV6-5 | CASSLPGGCGEQYF | TGTGCCAGCAGTCTCCCAGGGGGTTGCGGCGAGCAGTACTTC
TRBD2 | - | TRBJ2-1 | TRBV20-1 | CSGSTSGTNNEQFF | TGCAGTGGGTCGACTAGCGGGACCAACAATGAGCAGTTCTTC
TRBD2 | - | TRBJ2-7 | TRBV12-3/TRBV12-4 | CASSPPTSGIYNEQYF | TGTGCCAGCAGCCCACCGACTAGCGGTATTTACAATGAGCAGTACTTC
TRBD2 | few | TRBJ2-7 | TRBV7-2 | CASSARPTSGEQYF | TGTGCCAGCAGCGCCCGCCCCACTAGCGGTGAGCAGTACTTC
TRBD2 | few | TRBJ2-1 | TRBV5-1 | CASSRGLAGDPWNEQFF | TGCGCCAGCAGCCGGGGACTAGCGGGGGACCCTTGGAATGAGCAGTTCTTC
- | few | TRBJ1-2 | TRBV6-5 | CASSDRRTTYGYTF | TGTGCCAGCAGCGACAGGAGAACCACTTATGGCTACACCTTC
- | - | TRBJ2-7 | TRBV7-2 | CASSPIRDTQAERYF | TGTGCCAGCAGCCCCATACGGGACACCCAAGCCGAGCGGTACTTC
TRBD2 | many | TRBJ2-4 | TRBV20-1 | CSAEPQLAGPNIQYF | TGCAGTGCTGAACCCCAACTAGCGGGGCCTAACATTCAGTACTTC
- | many | TRBJ2-6 | TRBV12-3/TRBV12-4 | CASSGIIGANVLTF | TGTGCCAGCTCGGGCATAATTGGGGCCAACGTCCTGACTTTC
- | - | TRBJ2-3 | TRBV9 | CASSPGPRADTQYF | TGTGCCAGCAGCCCGGGACCTCGAGCAGATACGCAGTATTTT
- | - | TRBJ2-7 | TRBV12-3/TRBV12-4 | CASSVGGAVHEQYF | TGTGCCAGCAGCGTAGGTGGGGCGGTCCACGAGCAGTACTTC
TRBD2 | few | TRBJ2-5 | TRBV28 | CASLSSGRETQYF | TGTGCCAGCCTTTCTAGCGGGCGAGAGACCCAGTACTTC
- | few | TRBJ2-7 | TRBV7-9 | CASSPRDGAGDEQYF | TGTGCCAGCAGTCCCCGGGACGGGGCTGGGGACGAGCAGTACTTC
TRBD2 | - | TRBJ2-1 | TRBV27 | CASRLIAGGGIGQFF | TGTGCCAGCAGGCTCATAGCGGGAGGGGGGATCGGGCAGTTCTTC
- | - | TRBJ2-1 | TRBV11-1 | CASSSRGGPYNEQFF | TGTGCCAGCAGCTCCCGCGGGGGCCCCTACAATGAGCAGTTCTTC
TRBD2 | - | TRBJ2-7 | TRBV3-1 | CASSQIPGLASEQYF | TGTGCCAGCAGCCAAATACCGGGACTAGCAAGCGAGCAGTACTTC
- | - | TRBJ2-3 | TRBV7-2 | CASSGRDTAVTDTQYF | TGTGCCAGCAGCGGGCGGGATACGGCGGTCACAGATACGCAGTATTTT
- | many | TRBJ2-7 | TRBV12-3/TRBV12-4 | CASSLVLIYEQYF | TGTGCCAGCAGTTTGGTACTGATATACGAGCAGTACTTC
- | - | TRBJ2-1 | TRBV7-2 | CASRLGGDSYNEQFF | TGTGCCAGCAGACTAGGAGGTGACTCTTACAATGAGCAGTTCTTC
TRBD1 | - | TRBJ2-7 | TRBV28 | CALGQPPYEQYF | TGTGCCTTGGGACAGCCTCCCTACGAGCAGTACTTC
TRBD2 | few | TRBJ2-3 | TRBV5-1 | CASSPRGTRTDTQYF | TGCGCCAGCAGCCCCCGTGGGACTAGGACAGATACGCAGTATTTT
TRBD2 | few | TRBJ2-3 | TRBV2 | CASPGLTGVGPTDTQYF | TGTGCCAGTCCGGGACTAACGGGAGTAGGACCAACAGATACGCAGTATTTT
TRBD2 | - | TRBJ2-5 | TRBV7-9 | CASSPWAREEETQYF | TGTGCTAGCAGCCCCTGGGCCCGGGAGGAGGAGACCCAGTACTTC
- | few | TRBJ1-5 | TRBV28 | CASSSEGFGGNQPQHF | TGTGCCAGCAGTTCAGAGGGGTTCGGGGGAAATCAGCCCCAGCATTTT
TRBD2 | few | TRBJ2-1 | TRBV20-1 | CSARTSGGAKLTSEQFF | TGCAGTGCTCGGACTAGCGGGGGAGCCAAACTTACAAGTGAGCAGTTCTTC